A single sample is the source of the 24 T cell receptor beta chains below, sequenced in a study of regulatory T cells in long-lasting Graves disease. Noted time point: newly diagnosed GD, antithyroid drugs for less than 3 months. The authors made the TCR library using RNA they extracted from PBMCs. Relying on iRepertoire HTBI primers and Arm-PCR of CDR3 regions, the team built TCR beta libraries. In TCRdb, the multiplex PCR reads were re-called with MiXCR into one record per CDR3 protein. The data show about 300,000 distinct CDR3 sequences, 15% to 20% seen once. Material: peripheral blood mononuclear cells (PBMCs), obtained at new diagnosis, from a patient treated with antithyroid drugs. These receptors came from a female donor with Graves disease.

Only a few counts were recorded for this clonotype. The CDR3 spells CASSTTPGGDQPQHF. Here the CDR3 DNA reads TGTGCCAGCAGCACCACCCCGGGAGGCGATCAGCCCCAGCATTTT. The chain carries TRBV16 and TRBJ1-5; D not resolved. V was cut by 5 bases and J by 5 bases, with 16 bases left in between. Germline assignment: CDR1 KGHSY and CDR2 FQNENV. This CDR3 comprises 15 residues.

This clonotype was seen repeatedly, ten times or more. CDR3 amino acids: CASSNPGLATYEQYF. CDR3 nucleotide sequence: TGTGCCAGCAGTAATCCGGGACTAGCCACCTACGAGCAGTACTTC. The rearrangement links TRBV2 to TRBJ2-7; 9 bases align to TRBD2. The CDR3 spans 15 residues. CDR1 and CDR2 (germline): SNHLY, FYNNEI. V lost 5 bases to trimming and J lost 2 bases; unmatched junction nucleotides: 7.

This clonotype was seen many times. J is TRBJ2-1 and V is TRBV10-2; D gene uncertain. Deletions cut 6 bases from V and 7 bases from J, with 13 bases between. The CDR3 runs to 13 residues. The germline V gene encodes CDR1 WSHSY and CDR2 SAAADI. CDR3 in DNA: TGCGCCAGCAGCACATACGACCCGAATGAGCAGTTCTTC. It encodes CASSTYDPNEQFF.

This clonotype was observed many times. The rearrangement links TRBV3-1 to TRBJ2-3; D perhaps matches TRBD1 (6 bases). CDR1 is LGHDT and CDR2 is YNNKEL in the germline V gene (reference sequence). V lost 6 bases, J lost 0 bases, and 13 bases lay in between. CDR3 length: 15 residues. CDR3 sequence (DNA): TGTGCCAGCAGTCTACTCGGGACAAGCACAGATACGCAGTATTTT. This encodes CASSLLGTSTDTQYF.

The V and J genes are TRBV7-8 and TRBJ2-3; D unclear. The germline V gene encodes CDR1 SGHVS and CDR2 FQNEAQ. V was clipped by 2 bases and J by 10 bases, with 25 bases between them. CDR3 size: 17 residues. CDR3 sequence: CASSLLSTLQLAGSQYF. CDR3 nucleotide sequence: TGTGCCAGCAGCTTACTATCCACCCTTCAGTTGGCAGGATCGCAGTATTTT.

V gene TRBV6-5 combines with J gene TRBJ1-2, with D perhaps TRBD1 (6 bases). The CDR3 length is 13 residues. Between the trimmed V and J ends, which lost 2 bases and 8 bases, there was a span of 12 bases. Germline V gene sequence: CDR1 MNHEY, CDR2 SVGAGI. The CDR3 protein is CASSYGAGVGYTF. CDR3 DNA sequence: TGTGCCAGCAGTTACGGCGCAGGGGTGGGCTACACCTTC.

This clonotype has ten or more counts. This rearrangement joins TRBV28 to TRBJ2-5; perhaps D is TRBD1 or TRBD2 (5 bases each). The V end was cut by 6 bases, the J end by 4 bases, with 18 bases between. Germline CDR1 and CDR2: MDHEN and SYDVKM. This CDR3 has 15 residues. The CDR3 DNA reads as TGTGCCAGCAGATCGCAGGGTGGGACGGGAGAGACCCAGTACTTC. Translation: CASRSQGGTGETQYF.

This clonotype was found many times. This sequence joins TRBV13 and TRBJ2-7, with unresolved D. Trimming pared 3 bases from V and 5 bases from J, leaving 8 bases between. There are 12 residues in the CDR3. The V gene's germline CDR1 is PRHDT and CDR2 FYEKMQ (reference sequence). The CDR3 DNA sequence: TGTGCCAGCAGCTTCGAAAGGCACGAGCAGTACTTC. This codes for CASSFERHEQYF.

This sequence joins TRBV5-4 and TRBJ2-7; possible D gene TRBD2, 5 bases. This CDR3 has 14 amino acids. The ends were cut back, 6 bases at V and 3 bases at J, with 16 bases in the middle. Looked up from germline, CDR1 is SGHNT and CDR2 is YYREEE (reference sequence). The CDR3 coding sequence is TGTGCCAGCACTCAGGAGCGGAACCACTACGAGCAGTACTTC. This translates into CASTQERNHYEQYF.

The DNA of the CDR3 is TGTGCCATCTTACGCCACAATGAGCAGTTCTTC. As protein: CAILRHNEQFF. The chain couples TRBV10-3 to TRBJ2-1; D not resolved. V lost 8 bases and J 5 bases, leaving 7 bases between the germline ends. The CDR3 contains 11 residues. CDR1 and CDR2 (germline): ENHRY, SYGVKD.

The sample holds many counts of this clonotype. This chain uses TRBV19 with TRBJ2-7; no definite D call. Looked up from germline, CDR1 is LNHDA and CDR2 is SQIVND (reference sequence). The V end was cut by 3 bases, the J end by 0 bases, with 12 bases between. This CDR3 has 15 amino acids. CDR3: CASSMGYHFSYEQYF. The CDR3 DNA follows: TGTGCCAGTAGTATGGGATATCACTTCTCCTACGAGCAGTACTTC.

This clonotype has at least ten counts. The CDR3 region has the DNA TGTGCCAGCAGCCCCCCCCTCGACAGGGGTGGGAATGAGCAGTTCTTC. Protein sequence: CASSPPLDRGGNEQFF. The rearrangement joins TRBV11-2 to TRBJ2-1, with 8 bases identical to TRBD1. Germline CDR1 and CDR2: SGHAT and FQNNGV. The CDR3 is 16 residues long. The J segment lost 7 bases and the V segment lost 5 bases, leaving 13 bases of the junction unmatched.

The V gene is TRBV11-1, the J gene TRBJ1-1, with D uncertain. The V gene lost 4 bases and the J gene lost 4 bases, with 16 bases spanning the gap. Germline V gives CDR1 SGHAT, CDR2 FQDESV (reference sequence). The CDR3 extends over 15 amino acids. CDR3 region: CASSSEAVRSTEAFF. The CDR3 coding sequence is TGTGCCAGCAGCTCAGAGGCGGTACGAAGCACTGAAGCTTTCTTT.

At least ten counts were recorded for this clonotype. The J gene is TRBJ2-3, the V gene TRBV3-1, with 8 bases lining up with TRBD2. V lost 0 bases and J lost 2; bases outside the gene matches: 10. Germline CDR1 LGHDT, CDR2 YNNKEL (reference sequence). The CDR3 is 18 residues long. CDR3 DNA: TGTGCCAGCAGCCAAGATGGAGAGGAGCGGGAGCTCACAGATACGCAGTATTTT. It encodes CASSQDGEERELTDTQYF.

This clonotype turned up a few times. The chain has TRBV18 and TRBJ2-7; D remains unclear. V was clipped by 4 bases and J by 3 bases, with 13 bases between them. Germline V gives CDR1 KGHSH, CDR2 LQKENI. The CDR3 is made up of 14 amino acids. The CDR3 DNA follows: TGTGCCAGCTCACGCGGCCTCTCCCACTACGAGCAGTACTTC. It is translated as CASSRGLSHYEQYF.

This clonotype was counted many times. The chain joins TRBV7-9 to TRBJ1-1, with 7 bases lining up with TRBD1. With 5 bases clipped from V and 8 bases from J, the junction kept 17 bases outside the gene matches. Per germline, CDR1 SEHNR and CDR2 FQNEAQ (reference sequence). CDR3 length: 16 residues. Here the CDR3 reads CASSVLFGTDGSEAFF. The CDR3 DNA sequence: TGTGCCAGCAGCGTCTTATTCGGGACAGATGGTTCCGAAGCTTTCTTT.

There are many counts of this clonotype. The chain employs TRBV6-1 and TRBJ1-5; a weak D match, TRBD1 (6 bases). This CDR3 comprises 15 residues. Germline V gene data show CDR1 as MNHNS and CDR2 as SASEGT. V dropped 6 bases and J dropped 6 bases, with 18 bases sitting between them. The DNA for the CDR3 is TGTGCCAGCAGGTCAACCCAGGGGACAAGTCAGCCCCAGCATTTT. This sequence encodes CASRSTQGTSQPQHF.

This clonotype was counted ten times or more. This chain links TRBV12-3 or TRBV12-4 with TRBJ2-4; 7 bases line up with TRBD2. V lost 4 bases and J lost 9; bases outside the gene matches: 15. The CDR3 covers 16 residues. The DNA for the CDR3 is TGTGCCAGCAGTTCCAGCGGACGGGGGGAGGTTTTCATTCAGTACTTC. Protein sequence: CASSSSGRGEVFIQYF.

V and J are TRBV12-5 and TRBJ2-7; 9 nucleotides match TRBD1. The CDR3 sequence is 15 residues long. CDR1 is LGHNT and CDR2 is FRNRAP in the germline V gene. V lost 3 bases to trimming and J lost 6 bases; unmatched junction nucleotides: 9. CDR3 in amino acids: CASGFPWGQGLEQYF. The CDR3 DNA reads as TGTGCTAGTGGTTTCCCCTGGGGACAGGGCCTCGAGCAGTACTTC.

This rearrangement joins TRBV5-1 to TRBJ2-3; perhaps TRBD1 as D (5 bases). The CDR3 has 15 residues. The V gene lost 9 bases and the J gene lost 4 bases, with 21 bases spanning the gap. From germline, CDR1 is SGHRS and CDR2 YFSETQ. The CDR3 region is CATSKEGVRADTQYF. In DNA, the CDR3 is TGCGCCACCTCGAAGGAAGGGGTCAGGGCAGATACGCAGTATTTT.

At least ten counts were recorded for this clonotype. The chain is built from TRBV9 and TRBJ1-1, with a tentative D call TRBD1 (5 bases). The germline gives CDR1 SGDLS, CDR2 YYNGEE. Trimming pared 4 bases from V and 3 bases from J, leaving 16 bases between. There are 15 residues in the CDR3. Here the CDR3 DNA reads TGTGCCAGCAGCACCTTCCCCAGGGCGGACACTGAAGCTTTCTTT. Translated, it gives CASSTFPRADTEAFF. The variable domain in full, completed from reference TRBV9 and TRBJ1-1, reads DSGVTQTPKHLITATGQRVTLRCSPRSGDLSVYWYQQSLDQGLQFLIQYYNGEERAKGNILERFSAQQFPDLHSELNLSSLELGDSALYFCASSTFPRADTEAFFGQGTRLTVV.

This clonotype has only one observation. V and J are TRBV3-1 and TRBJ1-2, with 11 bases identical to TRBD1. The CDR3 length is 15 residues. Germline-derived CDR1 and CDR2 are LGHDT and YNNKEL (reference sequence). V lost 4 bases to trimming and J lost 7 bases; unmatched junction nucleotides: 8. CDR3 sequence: CASSPSGTGGPGYTF. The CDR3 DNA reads TGTGCCAGCAGCCCGTCCGGGACAGGGGGTCCTGGCTACACCTTC. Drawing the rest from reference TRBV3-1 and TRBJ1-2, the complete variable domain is DTAVSQTPKYLVTQMGNDKSIKCEQNLGHDTMYWYKQDSKKFLKIMFSYNNKELIINETVPNRFSPKSPDKAHLNLHINSLELGDSAVYFCASSPSGTGGPGYTFGSGTRLTVV.

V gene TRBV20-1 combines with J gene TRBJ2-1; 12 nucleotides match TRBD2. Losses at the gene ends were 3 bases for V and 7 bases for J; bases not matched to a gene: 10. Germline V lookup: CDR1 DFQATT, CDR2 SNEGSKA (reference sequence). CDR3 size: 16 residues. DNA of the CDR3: TGCAGTGCTAGGGAACTAGCGGGAGGAGTTTCGAATGAGCAGTTCTTC. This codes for CSARELAGGVSNEQFF.

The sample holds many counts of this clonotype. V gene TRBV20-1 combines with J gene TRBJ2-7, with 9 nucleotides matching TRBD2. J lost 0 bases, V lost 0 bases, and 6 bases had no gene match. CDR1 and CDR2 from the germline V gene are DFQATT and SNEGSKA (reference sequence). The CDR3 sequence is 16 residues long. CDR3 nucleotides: TGCAGTGCTAGAGAGCTGACTAGCGGAGACTCCTACGAGCAGTACTTC. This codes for CSARELTSGDSYEQYF.